The clone carrying this T cell receptor (beta chain) was counted many times. Its target is not known. The CDR3 is 14 amino acids. Germline V gives CDR1 SGHDT, CDR2 YYEEEE. V dropped 7 bases and J dropped 4 bases, with 15 bases sitting between them. The sample comes from a study of identical twins. MiXCR was run by TCRdb on the 5' RACE reads, yielding one entry per CDR3 protein. The sample consists of around 100,000 distinct CDR3 sequences, about 6.1% of them appearing once. General observations from the study: Analyses of zero insertions could, in part, be confounded by invariant MAIT and iNKT cells. For cord blood, abundant beta clonotypes had fewer insertions, unlike memory repertoires, which showed none. The analysis was cross-sectional rather than longitudinal within donors.

Sequencing was done on a sample of memory T cells sorted from blood. V and J are TRBV5-6 and TRBJ1-5, with no clear D. The sequence was obtained from a woman in her forties or fifties in good health. CDR3 in amino acids: CASGTVSGNQPQHF. The CDR3 DNA reads TGTGCCAGCGGTACGGTCAGTGGAAATCAGCCCCAGCATTTT.